A selection of T cell receptor beta chains follows, all from one sample in a study of T cells in localized non-small cell lung cancer. The repertoire was sequenced with immunoSEQ multiplex PCR; TCRdb's copy has only in-frame clones and lacks some. The top ten hold approximately 8.6% of the sample, which has tens of thousands of clones, around 83% seen once. The sequencing used PBMCs, collected before any cancer treatment. These receptor sequences come from a man aged 40 to 70 with stage II lung adenocarcinoma. The CDR3 runs from the conserved cysteine through the conserved F or W. The D gene is left open where the match is weak. Some rows have no size entry. The others give once, few or many, or a class for an expanded clone.

j_call | v_call | clone_size | cdr3_length | d_call | cdr3_nt | cdr3_aa
TRBJ2-5 | TRBV11-1 | once | 15 | TRBD2 | TGTGCCAGCAGCTTGGGTAGCGGGAGGTCAGAGACCCAGTACTTC | CASSLGSGRSETQYF
TRBJ2-7 | TRBV7-2 | NA | 12 | NA | TGTGCCAGCAGCTTAGCGCGGTACGAGCAGTACTTC | CASSLARYEQYF
TRBJ2-2 | TRBV5-1 | NA | 13 | NA | TGCGCCAGCAGCTCGAAAAACACCGGGGAGCTGTTTTTT | CASSSKNTGELFF
TRBJ1-1 | TRBV9 | NA | 13 | NA | TGTGCCAGCAGCGTAACGGGACATCCTGAAGCTTTCTTT | CASSVTGHPEAFF
TRBJ2-5 | TRBV19 | NA | 13 | TRBD1 | TGTGCCAGTAGTTCGCAGGGGGAAGAGACCCAGTACTTC | CASSSQGEETQYF
TRBJ1-1 | TRBV27 | NA | 15 | TRBD1 | TGTGCCAGCAGTTCAAATCAGGGGGCGCCCACTGAAGCTTTCTTT | CASSSNQGAPTEAFF
TRBJ1-1 | TRBV7-8 | NA | 13 | NA | TGTGCCAGCAGCTTAGCGCTTAACAGTGAAGCTTTCTTT | CASSLALNSEAFF
TRBJ2-7 | TRBV11-2 | NA | 13 | TRBD1 | TGTGCCAGCAGCTTAGTACGACAGGGCGAGCAGTACTTC | CASSLVRQGEQYF
TRBJ1-3 | TRBV4-1 | few | 14 | NA | TGCGCCAGCAGCCAAGGGCCCTCTGGAAACACCATATATTTT | CASSQGPSGNTIYF
TRBJ2-7 | TRBV7-2 | NA | 15 | TRBD2 | TGTGCCAGCAGCGTATCTAGCGGGAGTCTCTACGAGCAGTACTTC | CASSVSSGSLYEQYF
TRBJ1-4 | TRBV5-1 | NA | 12 | NA | TGCGCCAGCAGCTTGGACCATGAAAAACTGTTTTTT | CASSLDHEKLFF
TRBJ2-7 | TRBV10-3 | NA | 15 | TRBD1 | TGTGCCATCAGTGGAGGACAGGGGGTTTCCTACGAGCAGTACTTC | CAISGGQGVSYEQYF
TRBJ2-1 | TRBV7-3 | NA | 14 | TRBD1 | TGTGCCAGCAGCTTTGGACAGGGGGCTGATGAGCAGTTCTTC | CASSFGQGADEQFF
TRBJ1-5 | TRBV5-6 | NA | 16 | NA | TGTGCCAGCAGCTTGGGAAGTGGGACGCGCAATCAGCCCCAGCATTTT | CASSLGSGTRNQPQHF
TRBJ2-1 | TRBV20-1 | few | 11 | NA | TGCAGTGCTAAACCTCTTAATGAGCAGTTCTTC | CSAKPLNEQFF
TRBJ1-5 | TRBV18 | NA | 15 | TRBD1 | TGTGCCAGCTCACGAAACGACAGGGGTCACCAGCCCCAGCATTTT | CASSRNDRGHQPQHF
TRBJ2-5 | TRBV7-9 | NA | 15 | NA | TGTGCCAGCAGCTTAGGTCTGGTGGCCCAAGAGACCCAGTACTTC | CASSLGLVAQETQYF
TRBJ2-7 | TRBV21-1 | once | 16 | NA | TGTGCCAGCAGCAAATTTCGGGGGAGGGGATGCTACGAGCAGTACTTC | CASSKFRGRGCYEQYF
TRBJ1-2 | TRBV5-4 | NA | 14 | TRBD1 | TGTGCCAGCAGCTTGGAACAGGGGCAGGGAGGCTACACCTTC | CASSLEQGQGGYTF
TRBJ2-3 | TRBV5-4 | NA | 14 | TRBD2 | TGTGCCAGCAGCTTTTCTAGCGGGATAGATACGCAGTATTTT | CASSFSSGIDTQYF
TRBJ1-2 | TRBV13 | NA | 12 | NA | TGTGCCAGCCTGAGGAGAAACTATGGCTACACCTTC | CASLRRNYGYTF
TRBJ1-3 | TRBV18 | NA | 15 | NA | TGTGCCAGCTCACCACCAGTAGACGCCGGAAACACCATATATTTT | CASSPPVDAGNTIYF
TRBJ2-7 | TRBV29-1 | NA | 14 | TRBD1 | TGCAGCGCAGAAGGGACAGCTATTAGCAACGAGCAGTACTTC | CSAEGTAISNEQYF
TRBJ2-3 | TRBV9 | once | 14 | NA | TGTGCCAGCAGCGTAGGCGGTAGCACAGATACGCAGTATTTT | CASSVGGSTDTQYF
TRBJ1-2 | TRBV28 | NA | 11 | NA | TGTGCCACCTCGAACGTTTATGGCTACACCTTC | CATSNVYGYTF
TRBJ1-5 | TRBV6-1 | few | 12 | NA | TGTGCCAGCATCGACACGGGTCTGGCCCAGCATTTT | CASIDTGLAQHF
TRBJ2-7 | TRBV27 | NA | 16 | TRBD1 | TGTGCCAGCAGCTCCGGGCCAGGGGGCGCCTCTTACGAGCAGTACTTC | CASSSGPGGASYEQYF
TRBJ1-6 | TRBV7-3 | NA | 15 | TRBD1 | TGTGCCAGCAGCTTAGGGGACAGGATGAAATCACCCCTCCACTTT | CASSLGDRMKSPLHF
TRBJ2-3 | TRBV11-3 | NA | 14 | TRBD2 | TGTGCCAGCAGCCCCCCGACGGGGGGAGATACGCAGTATTTT | CASSPPTGGDTQYF
TRBJ1-6 | TRBV6-4 | NA | 13 | NA | TGTGCCAGCAGTGACTTTACAGGGTCACCCCTCCACTTT | CASSDFTGSPLHF
TRBJ1-1 | TRBV2 | NA | 15 | NA | TGTGCCAGCAGTGAAGGGAGGGGCCTGAACACTGAAGCTTTCTTT | CASSEGRGLNTEAFF
TRBJ2-2 | TRBV5-1 | NA | 15 | TRBD1 | TGCGCCAGCAGCTTGCGACAGGGGTCCACCGGGGAGCTGTTTTTT | CASSLRQGSTGELFF
TRBJ1-2 | TRBV6-5 | NA | 12 | NA | TGTGCCAGCTTATCTAGCAACTATGGCTACACCTTC | CASLSSNYGYTF
TRBJ2-7 | TRBV6-6 | NA | 12 | NA | TGTGCCAGCAGCAGGGAGTCCTACGAGCAGTACTTC | CASSRESYEQYF
TRBJ2-7 | TRBV11-2 | NA | 13 | NA | TGTGCCAGCAACCCCCGTTTGGGGGACGAGCAGTACTTC | CASNPRLGDEQYF
TRBJ2-7 | TRBV11-2 | NA | 13 | NA | TGTGCCAGCAGCCCATTCGGGGTCTTCGAGCAGTACTTC | CASSPFGVFEQYF
TRBJ2-5 | TRBV29-1 | NA | 14 | NA | TGCAGCGTTGGGGCGTTCAGGGTTGGGGAGACCCAGTACTTC | CSVGAFRVGETQYF
TRBJ1-1 | TRBV9 | NA | 14 | NA | TGTGCCAGCAGCCAGACGGCTTTGAACACTGAAGCTTTCTTT | CASSQTALNTEAFF
TRBJ2-7 | TRBV2 | NA | 13 | NA | TGTGCCAGCACAGAAGGACATGCCTACGAGCAGTACTTC | CASTEGHAYEQYF
TRBJ1-1 | TRBV7-2 | NA | 13 | TRBD1 | TGTGCCAGCAGTTTTACAATACAGGGGGAAGCTTTCTTT | CASSFTIQGEAFF
TRBJ1-1 | TRBV4-2 | NA | 15 | NA | TGTGCCAGCAGCCAAGAGTGGGGTAGGAGGACTGAAGCTTTCTTT | CASSQEWGRRTEAFF
TRBJ2-1 | TRBV7-9 | NA | 15 | NA | TGTGCCAGCAGCTCAGACAGTTTCTCCTACAATGAGCAGTTCTTC | CASSSDSFSYNEQFF
TRBJ2-1 | TRBV19 | NA | 18 | NA | TGTGCCAGTTCCCGGGACACCCCGGGTGGAGCACAATACAATGAGCAGTTCTTC | CASSRDTPGGAQYNEQFF
TRBJ2-7 | TRBV5-8 | once | 15 | NA | TGTGCCAGCAGCGTAACCCGTATCAGGTCGTACGAGCAGTACTTC | CASSVTRIRSYEQYF
TRBJ1-4 | TRBV6-1 | NA | 14 | TRBD1 | TGTGCCAGCAGTGTCCGGGACAGGAATGAAAAACTGTTTTTT | CASSVRDRNEKLFF
TRBJ1-4 | TRBV6-1 | NA | 13 | NA | TGTGCCAGCCGAGGACAGTTTGGGGAAAAACTGTTTTTT | CASRGQFGEKLFF
TRBJ1-4 | TRBV5-1 | NA | 14 | NA | TGCGCCAGCAGCTTGGCGGACAGTAATGAAAAACTGTTTTTT | CASSLADSNEKLFF
TRBJ1-3 | TRBV4-2 | NA | 16 | NA | TGTGCCAGCAGCTTAGGTACAGGGAGAACTGGAAACACCATATATTTT | CASSLGTGRTGNTIYF
TRBJ2-1 | TRBV6-1 | NA | 14 | TRBD2 | TGTGCCAGCACGGGACTAGCGGATTACAATGAGCAGTTCTTC | CASTGLADYNEQFF
TRBJ1-2 | TRBV11-2 | NA | 12 | NA | TGTGCCAGCAGCTTGACACCTTATGGCTACACCTTC | CASSLTPYGYTF
TRBJ1-1 | TRBV10-3 | NA | 14 | NA | TGTGCCACAATCAACTCCCCCGAGAACACTGAAGCTTTCTTT | CATINSPENTEAFF
TRBJ1-1 | TRBV6-5 | NA | 15 | TRBD1 | TGTGCCAGCACCCCGGACCCAGGGGGCGGGACTGAAGCTTTCTTT | CASTPDPGGGTEAFF
TRBJ2-3 | TRBV5-5 | NA | 14 | NA | TGTGCCAGCAGCTCCGGGGGAGGCACAGATACGCAGTATTTT | CASSSGGGTDTQYF
TRBJ2-5 | TRBV5-1 | NA | 14 | TRBD1 | TGCGCCAGCAGCTTGGGGGACAGACAAGAGACCCAGTACTTC | CASSLGDRQETQYF
TRBJ2-5 | TRBV7-2 | NA | 14 | TRBD2 | TGTGCCAGCAGCCCACCGGGGACTAGCAGGGCCCAGTACTTC | CASSPPGTSRAQYF
TRBJ2-2 | TRBV6-1 | NA | 15 | TRBD2 | TGTGCCTTAAGGGGGCTAGCGGGAGGACCCGGGGAGCTGTTTTTT | CALRGLAGGPGELFF
TRBJ2-2 | TRBV27 | NA | 13 | NA | TGTGCCAGCAGTATGGTTGGGACCGGGGAGCTGTTTTTT | CASSMVGTGELFF
TRBJ2-7 | TRBV28 | NA | 14 | TRBD2 | TGTGCCAGCAGGGGAGGGTTCTCAACCTACGAGCAGTACTTC | CASRGGFSTYEQYF
TRBJ1-1 | TRBV18 | once | 14 | NA | TGTGCCAGCTCACCACAGGGGATGAACACTGAAGCTTTCTTT | CASSPQGMNTEAFF
TRBJ2-5 | TRBV7-3 | NA | 13 | NA | TGTGCCAGCAGTTTCGGATTTCAAGAGACCCAGTACTTC | CASSFGFQETQYF